This T cell receptor beta chain was recovered during a study of vaccination and CD4 T cells after COVID-19. In the study overall: The study enrolled six male and four female convalescents, two of whom were Hispanic. The cells in question were stimulated using overlapping spike peptides derived from SARS-CoV-2, HCoV-NL63, HCoV-OC43 and HCoV-229E. Control cultures were supplied with a CEFX pool, an HIV-1 Nef pool, or no peptide at all.

Oncomine TCR Beta short-read sequencing was applied to DNA from cultured CD4+ T cells. TCRdb called the PCR reads again in MiXCR, with one record for every CDR3 protein. The sample consists of some 25,000 distinct CDR3 sequences, roughly 50% of them appearing once. Note on this clonotype: Its target is unknown.

The CDR3 runs to 14 residues. Per the germline V gene, CDR1 is DFQATT and CDR2 is SNEGSKA (reference sequence). V lost 3 bases and J 3 bases, leaving 11 bases between the germline ends. This sample's treatment: approximately 10-day PBMC culture with coronavirus spike peptide pools or control peptides (ViraFEST assay). This clonotype was sampled from a human donor who had recovered from COVID-19. V gene TRBV20-1 combines with J gene TRBJ2-2; possibly TRBD1 for D (6 bases). The sequenced material came from CD4+ T cells from blood, cultured in vitro. In DNA, the CDR3 is TGCAGTGCTAGTCCAGGGGCCTACACCGGGGAGCTGTTTTTT. It specifies CSASPGAYTGELFF.